This record looks at one T cell receptor (beta chain) sequence and its context. Its cognate antigen is unknown. This sample is drawn from a study of beta chain features in type 1 diabetes. Study-level background: All samples combined gave around 100,000,000 sorted cells for examination. Study outcomes and limitations: In cDNA sequencing, cells with high TCR expression could be over-represented.

The CDR3 sequence is 16 residues long. The V gene end was trimmed by 5 bases and the J gene end by 2 bases; junction bases not matched to a gene: 8. Per germline, CDR1 SGHAT and CDR2 FQNNGV. Researchers reported sorting CD4+ naive, central memory, regulatory and stem cell-like memory cells via CD45RO/CCR7/CD25/CD127/CD95/CD27. The authors reverse transcribed all of the isolated RNA, so sequencing captured expressed TCRB transcripts. Profiled with immunoSEQ multiplex PCR; TCRdb holds only in-frame clones, not every one. The data contain a few hundred thousand clones, about 30% of them seen just once; the ten biggest clones take up 0.065%.

The rearrangement links TRBV11-2 to TRBJ2-5, with 10 bases identical to TRBD2. The sequencing sample was made of naive CD4+ T cells from blood. The receptor comes from a man aged 18-30 years in good health. CDR3 sequence reads: CASSHTSGRAQETQYF. Here the CDR3 DNA reads TGTGCCAGCAGCCATACCAGCGGGAGGGCTCAAGAGACCCAGTACTTC. The entire variable domain, with the rest obtained from reference TRBV11-2 and TRBJ2-5, is as follows: EAGVAQSPRYKIIEKRQSVAFWCNPISGHATLYWYQQILGQGPKLLIQFQNNGVVDDSQLPKDRFSAERLKGVDSTLKIQPAKLEDSAVYLCASSHTSGRAQETQYFGPGTRLLVL.